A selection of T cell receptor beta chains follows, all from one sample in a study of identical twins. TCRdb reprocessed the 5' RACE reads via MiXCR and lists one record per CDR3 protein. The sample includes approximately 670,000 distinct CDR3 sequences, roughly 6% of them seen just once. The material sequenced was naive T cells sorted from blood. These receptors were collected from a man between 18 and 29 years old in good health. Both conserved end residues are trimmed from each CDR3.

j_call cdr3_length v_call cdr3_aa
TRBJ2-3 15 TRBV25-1 ASSGPEAGEAVDTQY
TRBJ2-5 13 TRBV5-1 ASSLTGTEQETQY
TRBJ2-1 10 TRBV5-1 ASGPGNSEQF
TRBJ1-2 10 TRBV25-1 ASWTGGFGYT
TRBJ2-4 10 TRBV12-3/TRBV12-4 ASSLRKNIQY
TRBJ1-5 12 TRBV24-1 ATSFGGSNQPQH
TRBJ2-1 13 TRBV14 ASSPLSGSYNEQF
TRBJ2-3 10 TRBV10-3 AIRDQGDTQY
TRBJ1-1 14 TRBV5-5 ASNPMTGSMNTEAF
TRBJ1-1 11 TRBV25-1 ASGVAGGTEAF
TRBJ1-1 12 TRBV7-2 ASSPWAGNTEAF
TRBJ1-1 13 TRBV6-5 ASSWTGGKNTEAF
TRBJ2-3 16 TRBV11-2 ASSLQGLAPSSTDTQY
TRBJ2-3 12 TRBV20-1 SVALAGYTDTQY
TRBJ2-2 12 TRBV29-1 SARGKVNTGELF
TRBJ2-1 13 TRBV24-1 ATSVGTVSYNEQF
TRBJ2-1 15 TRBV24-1 ATSDPTSGVIYNEQF
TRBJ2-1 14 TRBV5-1 ASSLGDSLSYNEQF
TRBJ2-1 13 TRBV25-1 ASSSGGSSYNEQF
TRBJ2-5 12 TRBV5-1 ASRTGKRQETQY
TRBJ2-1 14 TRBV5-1 ASSFSGLVSYNEQF
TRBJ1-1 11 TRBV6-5 ASSYSRTDQAF
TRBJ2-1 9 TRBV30 AWGTSGDTL
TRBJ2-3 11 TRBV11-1 ASSPRRDLSQY
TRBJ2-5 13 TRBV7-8 ASSLDPGVAETQY
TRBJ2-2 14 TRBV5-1 ASSLEGGSNTGELF
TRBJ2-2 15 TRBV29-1 SVVPASGYANTGELF
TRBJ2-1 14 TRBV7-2 ASSYTIAGVGNEQF
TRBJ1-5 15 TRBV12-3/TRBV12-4 ASSPPRQTGRGQPQH
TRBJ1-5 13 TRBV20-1 SASGVGGYNQPQH
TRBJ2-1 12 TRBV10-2 ASSAASYNNEQF
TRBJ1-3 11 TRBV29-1 SAEGGAGNTIY
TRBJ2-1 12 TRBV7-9 ASSLDNSYNEQF
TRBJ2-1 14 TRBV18 ASSPATRTGGLGQF
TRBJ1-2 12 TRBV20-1 SAPDRWANYGYT
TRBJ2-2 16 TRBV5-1 ASSLRAPSTSRDGELF
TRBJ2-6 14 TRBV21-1 ASSTREGVGANVLT
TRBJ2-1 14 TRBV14 ASSQGTSGRYNEQF
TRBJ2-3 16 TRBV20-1 SARAPWRGQARTDTQY
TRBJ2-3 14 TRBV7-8 ASSLTWRGSTDTQY
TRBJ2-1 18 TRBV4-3 ASSQWQGPGVAGVYNEQF
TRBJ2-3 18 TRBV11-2 ASSLEGATSGSWGTDTQY
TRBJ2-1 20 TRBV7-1 ASSSLATGTSGSLEIYNEQF
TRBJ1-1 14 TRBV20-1 SARDRGGRFNTEAF
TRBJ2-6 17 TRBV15 ATSREEGFGKSGANVLT
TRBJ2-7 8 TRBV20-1 SAKRHEQY
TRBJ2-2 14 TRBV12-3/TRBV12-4 ASRGRQGFPGGELF
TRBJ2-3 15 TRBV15 ATSRERGGPSTDTQY
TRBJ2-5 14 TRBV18 ASSPPGQGIGETQY
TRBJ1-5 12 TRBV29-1 SVRQGRGDQPQH
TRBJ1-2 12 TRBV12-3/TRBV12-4 ASSRQLSPYGYT
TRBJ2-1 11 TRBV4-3 ASSQERGNEQF
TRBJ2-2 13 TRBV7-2 ASSLVGTDTGELF
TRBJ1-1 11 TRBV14 ASSLRGDNEAF
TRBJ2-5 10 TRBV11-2 ASSREQETQY
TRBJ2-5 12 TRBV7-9 ASSPQQYQETQY
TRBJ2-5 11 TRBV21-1 ASSTRDGGTQY